This T cell receptor (beta chain) came from a study of T cells in Graves' hyperthyroidism and ophthalmopathy. Study findings and constraints: The majority of expanded thyroid clonotypes above 0.001 also appeared in blood.

Diagnosis relied on clinical symptoms, serum thyroxine and TRAb, thyroid ultrasound and orbital computed tomography. RNA transcripts served as the template for amplifying TCR beta CDR3 regions. The HTBI primer set served for first-round RT-PCR of the TCR CDR3. In TCRdb, the multiplex PCR reads were re-called with MiXCR into one record per CDR3 protein. The sample carries some 620,000 distinct CDR3 sequences, 15% to 20% recorded once. This clonotype was picked up a small number of times. The antigen remains undetermined. The ends lost 3 bases at V and 6 bases at J; junction bases unmatched: 9. Germline V gene lookup returns CDR1 SGHTA and CDR2 FQGNSA. The CDR3 loop spans 17 amino acids.

The rearrangement joins TRBV7-2 to TRBJ2-2, with 11 bases fitting TRBD2. Sequencing used blood. The sequence derives from a woman aged 25-40 years with Graves' hyperthyroidism. For the CDR3, the DNA is TGTGCCAGCAGCTTCCCCGGACTAGCGGGCCATTCCGGGGAGCTGTTTTTT. Translated: CASSFPGLAGHSGELFF.